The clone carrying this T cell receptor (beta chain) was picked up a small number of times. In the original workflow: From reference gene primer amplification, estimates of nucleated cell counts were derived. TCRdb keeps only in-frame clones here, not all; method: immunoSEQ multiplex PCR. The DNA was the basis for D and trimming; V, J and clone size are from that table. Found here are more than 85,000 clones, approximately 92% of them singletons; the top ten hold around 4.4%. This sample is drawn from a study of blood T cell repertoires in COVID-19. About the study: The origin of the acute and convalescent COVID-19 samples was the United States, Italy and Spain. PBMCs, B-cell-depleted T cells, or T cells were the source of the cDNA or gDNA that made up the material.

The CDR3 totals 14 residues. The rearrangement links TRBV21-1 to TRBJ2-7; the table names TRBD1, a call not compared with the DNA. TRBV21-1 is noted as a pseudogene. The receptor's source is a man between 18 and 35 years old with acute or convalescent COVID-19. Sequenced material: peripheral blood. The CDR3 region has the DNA TGTGCCAGCAGCAAAGGTGGCAGCCCCCAGGGGCAGTACTTC. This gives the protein CASSKGGSPQGQYF.